Detailed here is one T cell receptor beta chain. Its antigen remains unknown. This entry comes from a study of T cells after yellow fever vaccination. CDR3 size: 13 residues. Germline values: CDR1 SQVTM, CDR2 ANQGSEA. With 4 bases removed from V and 4 bases from J, the gap between germline ends came to 13 bases. Study results and caveats: Weaker, the secondary response had a peak occurring faster, on day 5 versus 15.

The study made its TCR cDNA through 5'RACE template switching. That step introduced a universal primer site along with UMIs. TCRdb passed the 5' RACE reads through MiXCR, listing each CDR3 protein once. Of around 600,000 distinct CDR3 sequences listed, around 12% are singletons. Here the sequenced sample was PBMCs, taken on the day of the yellow fever booster vaccination. This sequence originates from a man aged 30 to 45 who received the YFV17D yellow fever vaccine. The genes are TRBV29-1 and TRBJ1-1; tentative D call: TRBD1 (6 bases). CDR3 in amino acids: CSVVTGTRTEAFF. CDR3 coding DNA: TGCAGCGTTGTTACAGGGACACGCACTGAAGCTTTCTTT.